This TCR beta chain was sequenced for a study of blood T cell repertoires in COVID-19. In the study overall: T cells, B-cell-depleted T cells, or PBMCs supplied cDNA or gDNA.

Sequenced by immunoSEQ multiplex PCR; TCRdb stores in-frame clones only, minus some. The repertoire holds roughly 69,000 clones, with 70% to 85% as singletons. Trimming at V came to 0 bases and at J to 7 bases, leaving 5 bases not matched to a gene. The CDR3 is made up of 17 amino acids. CDR1 and CDR2 (germline): SGHVS, FQNEAQ. This sequence joins TRBV7-8 and TRBJ1-6; 11 positions match TRBD1. Sequencing was performed on peripheral blood. The sequence was collected from a man aged 45-60 years with COVID-19, enrolled during active disease. CDR3 sequence: CASSLARTGGRNSPLHF. The DNA for the CDR3 is TGTGCCAGCAGCTTAGCGAGGACAGGGGGCAGAAATTCACCCCTCCACTTT.